This T cell receptor (beta chain) was recovered during a study of T cells in women clearing cervical HPV infection. At the level of the study: Only a few women had HLA typing results available.

The table came from immunoSEQ multiplex PCR; TCRdb's copy has only in-frame clones and leaves some out. Its listing shows around 12,000 clones. Sample: blood buffy coat. This clonotype was sampled from a woman between 18 and 75 years old with a cervical HPV16 infection that either progressed to CIN3+ or cleared (not recorded which).

The CDR3 bases that were read are TGTGCCAGCAGCTTATCCGGGGGGGCGGATACG. Translation gives CASSLSGGADT. In full, the CDR3 is CASSLSGGADTQYF. The rearrangement joins TRBV13 to TRBJ2-3; 8 bases match TRBD2. Coverage ceases 3 residues before the CDR3 finishes, and the germline J gene fills in the end. V lost 2 bases to trimming and J lost 6 bases; unmatched junction nucleotides: 4. This CDR3 has 14 residues. Germline V gene sequence: CDR1 PRHDT, CDR2 FYEKMQ (reference sequence).